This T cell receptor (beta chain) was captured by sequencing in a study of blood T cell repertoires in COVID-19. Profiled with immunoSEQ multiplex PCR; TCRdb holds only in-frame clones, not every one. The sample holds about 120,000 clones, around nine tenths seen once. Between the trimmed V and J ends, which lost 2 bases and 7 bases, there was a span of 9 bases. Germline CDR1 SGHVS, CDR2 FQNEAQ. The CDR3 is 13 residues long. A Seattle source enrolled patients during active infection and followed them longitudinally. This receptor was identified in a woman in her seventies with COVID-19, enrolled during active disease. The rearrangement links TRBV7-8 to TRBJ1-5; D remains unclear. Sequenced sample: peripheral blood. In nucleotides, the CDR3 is TGTGCCAGCAGCTTAAGTGCGGAGCAGCCCCAGCATTTT. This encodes CASSLSAEQPQHF.